The clone carrying this TCR beta chain occurred many times. Its antigen remains unidentified. TCRdb ran MiXCR on the 5' RACE reads and lists one entry per CDR3 protein. The sample yields just over 50,000 distinct CDR3 sequences, around 3.1% seen once. Trimming took 3 bases from V and 0 from J, leaving 12 bases between them. CDR1 ENHRY and CDR2 SYGVKD come from the germline V gene. This CDR3 contains 16 residues. The sample comes from a study of neurological immune-mediated disorders. Study findings and constraints: When the repertoires were sorted by phylogenetic grouping, those of 18 of 34 multiple sclerosis patients ended up in one related-CDR3 cluster, a possible signature.

V gene TRBV10-3 combines with J gene TRBJ2-1; a weak D match, TRBD1 (6 bases). Input material: PBMCs. The sequence was collected from a middle-aged man with multiple sclerosis. The CDR3 coding sequence is TGTGCCATCAGTGACCCCGGACAGCGCTCCTACAATGAGCAGTTCTTC. Translating gives CAISDPGQRSYNEQFF.